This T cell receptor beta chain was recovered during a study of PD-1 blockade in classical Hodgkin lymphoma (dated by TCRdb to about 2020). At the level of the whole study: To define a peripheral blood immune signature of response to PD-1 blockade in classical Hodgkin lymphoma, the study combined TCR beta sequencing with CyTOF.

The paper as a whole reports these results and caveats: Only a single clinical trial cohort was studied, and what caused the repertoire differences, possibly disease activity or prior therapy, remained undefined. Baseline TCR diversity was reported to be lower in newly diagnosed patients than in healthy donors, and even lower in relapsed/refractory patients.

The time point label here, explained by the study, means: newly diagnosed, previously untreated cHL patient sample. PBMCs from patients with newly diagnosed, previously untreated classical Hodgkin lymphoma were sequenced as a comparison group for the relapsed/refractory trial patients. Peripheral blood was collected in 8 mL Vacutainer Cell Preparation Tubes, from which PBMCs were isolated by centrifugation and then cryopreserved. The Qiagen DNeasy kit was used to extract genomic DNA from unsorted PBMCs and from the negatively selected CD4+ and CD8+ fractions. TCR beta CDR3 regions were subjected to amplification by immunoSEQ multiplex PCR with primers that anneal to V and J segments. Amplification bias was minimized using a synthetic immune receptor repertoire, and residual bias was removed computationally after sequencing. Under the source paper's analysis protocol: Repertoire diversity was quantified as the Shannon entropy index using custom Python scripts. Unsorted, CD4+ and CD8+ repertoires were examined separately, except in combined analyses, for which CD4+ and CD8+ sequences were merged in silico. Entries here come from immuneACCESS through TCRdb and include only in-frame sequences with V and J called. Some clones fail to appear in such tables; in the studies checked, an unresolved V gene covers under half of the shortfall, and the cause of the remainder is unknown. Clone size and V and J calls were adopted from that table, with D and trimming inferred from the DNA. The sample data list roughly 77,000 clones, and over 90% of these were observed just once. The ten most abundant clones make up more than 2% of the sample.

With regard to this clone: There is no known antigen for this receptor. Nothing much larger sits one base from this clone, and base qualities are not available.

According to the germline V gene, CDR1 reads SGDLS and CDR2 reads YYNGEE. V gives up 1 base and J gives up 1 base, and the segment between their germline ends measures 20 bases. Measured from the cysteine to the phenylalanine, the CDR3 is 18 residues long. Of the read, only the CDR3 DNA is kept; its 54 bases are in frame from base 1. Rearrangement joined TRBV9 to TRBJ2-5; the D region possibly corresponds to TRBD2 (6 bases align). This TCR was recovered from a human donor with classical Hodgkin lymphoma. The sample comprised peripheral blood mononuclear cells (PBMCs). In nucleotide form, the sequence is TGTGCCAGCAGCGTAAGTGGGGGAGGTGGGGTAGGCCAAGAGACCCAGTACTTC. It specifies CASSVSGGGGVGQETQYF.